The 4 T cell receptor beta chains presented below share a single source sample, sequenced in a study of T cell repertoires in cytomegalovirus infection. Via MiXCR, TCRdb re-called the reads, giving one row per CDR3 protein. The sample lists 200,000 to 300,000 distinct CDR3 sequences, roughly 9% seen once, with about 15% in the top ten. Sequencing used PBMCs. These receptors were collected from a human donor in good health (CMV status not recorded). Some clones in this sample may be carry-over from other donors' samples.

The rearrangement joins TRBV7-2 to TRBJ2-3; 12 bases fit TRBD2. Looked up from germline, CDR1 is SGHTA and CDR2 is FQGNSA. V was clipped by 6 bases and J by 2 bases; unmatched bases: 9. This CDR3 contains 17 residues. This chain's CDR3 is CASSPGLAGRYTDTQYF. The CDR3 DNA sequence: TGTGCCAGCAGTCCCGGACTAGCGGGAAGATACACAGATACGCAGTATTTT.

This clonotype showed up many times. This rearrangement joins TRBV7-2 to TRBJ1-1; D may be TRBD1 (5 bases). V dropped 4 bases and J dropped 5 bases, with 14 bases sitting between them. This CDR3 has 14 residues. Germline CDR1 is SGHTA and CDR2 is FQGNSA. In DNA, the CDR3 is TGTGCCAGCAGCTCCACCGCCGCAGGGACTGAAGCTTTCTTT. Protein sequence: CASSSTAAGTEAFF.

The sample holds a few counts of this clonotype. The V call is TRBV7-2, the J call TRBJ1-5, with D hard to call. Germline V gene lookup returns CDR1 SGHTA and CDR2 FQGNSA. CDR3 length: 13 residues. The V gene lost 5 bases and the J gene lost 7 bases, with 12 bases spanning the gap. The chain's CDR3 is CASSPGLWQPQHF. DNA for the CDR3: TGTGCCAGCAGCCCGGGTCTCTGGCAGCCCCAGCATTTT.

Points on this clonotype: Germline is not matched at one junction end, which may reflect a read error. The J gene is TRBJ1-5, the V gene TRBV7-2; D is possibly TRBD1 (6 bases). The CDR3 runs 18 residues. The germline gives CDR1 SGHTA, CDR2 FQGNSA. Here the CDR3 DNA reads TGTGCCAGCAGCGTAGCGCTTATGCAGGGGAGGGACAATCAGCCCCAGCATTTT. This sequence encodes CASSVALMQGRDNQPQHF.